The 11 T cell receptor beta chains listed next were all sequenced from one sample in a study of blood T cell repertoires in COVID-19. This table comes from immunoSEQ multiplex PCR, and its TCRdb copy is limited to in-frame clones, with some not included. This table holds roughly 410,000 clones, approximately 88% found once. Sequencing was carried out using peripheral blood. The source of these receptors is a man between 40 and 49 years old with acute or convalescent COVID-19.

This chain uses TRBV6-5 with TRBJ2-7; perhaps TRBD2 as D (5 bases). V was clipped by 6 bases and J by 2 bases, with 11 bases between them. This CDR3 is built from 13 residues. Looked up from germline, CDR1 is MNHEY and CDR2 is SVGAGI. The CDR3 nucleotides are TGTGCCAGCAGCTCTTTGAGGGCCTACGAGCAGTACTTC. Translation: CASSSLRAYEQYF.

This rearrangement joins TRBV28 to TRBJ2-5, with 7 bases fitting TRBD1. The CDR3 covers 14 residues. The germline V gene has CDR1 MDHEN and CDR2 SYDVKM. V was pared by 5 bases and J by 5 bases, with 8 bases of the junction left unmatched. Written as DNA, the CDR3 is TGTGCCAGCAGTGATAGACAGGGTATGGAGACCCAGTACTTC. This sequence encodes CASSDRQGMETQYF. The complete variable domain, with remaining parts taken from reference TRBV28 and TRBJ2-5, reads DVKVTQSSRYLVKRTGEKVFLECVQDMDHENMFWYRQDPGLGLRLIYFSYDVKMKEKGDIPEGYSVSREKKERFSLILESASTNQTSMYLCASSDRQGMETQYFGPGTRLLVL.

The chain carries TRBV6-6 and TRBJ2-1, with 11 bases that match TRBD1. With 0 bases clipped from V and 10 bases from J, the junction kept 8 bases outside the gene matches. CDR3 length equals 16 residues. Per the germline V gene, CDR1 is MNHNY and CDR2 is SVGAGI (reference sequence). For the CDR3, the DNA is TGTGCCAGCAGTTACTCAGGGACAGGGGGTGGTATAGAGCAGTTCTTC. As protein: CASSYSGTGGGIEQFF.

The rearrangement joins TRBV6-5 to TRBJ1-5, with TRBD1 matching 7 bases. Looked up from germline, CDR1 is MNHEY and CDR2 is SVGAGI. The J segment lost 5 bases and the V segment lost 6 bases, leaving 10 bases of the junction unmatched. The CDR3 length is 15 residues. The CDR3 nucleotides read TGTGCCAGCAGCCGAGAGACAGGGCGAGATCAGCCCCAGCATTTT. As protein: CASSRETGRDQPQHF.

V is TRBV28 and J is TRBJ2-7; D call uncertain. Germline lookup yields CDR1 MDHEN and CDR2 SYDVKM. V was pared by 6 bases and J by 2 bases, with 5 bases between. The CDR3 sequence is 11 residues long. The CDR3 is CASRSTYEQYF. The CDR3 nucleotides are TGTGCCAGCAGATCTACCTACGAGCAGTACTTC.

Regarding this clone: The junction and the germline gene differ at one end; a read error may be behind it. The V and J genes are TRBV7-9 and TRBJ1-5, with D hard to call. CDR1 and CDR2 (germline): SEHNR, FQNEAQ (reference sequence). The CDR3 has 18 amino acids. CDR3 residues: CASSLELGGPGSDQPQHF. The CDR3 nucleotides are TGTGCCAGCAGCTTAGAACTGGGAGGGCCCGGTAGCGATCAGCCCCAGCATTTT.

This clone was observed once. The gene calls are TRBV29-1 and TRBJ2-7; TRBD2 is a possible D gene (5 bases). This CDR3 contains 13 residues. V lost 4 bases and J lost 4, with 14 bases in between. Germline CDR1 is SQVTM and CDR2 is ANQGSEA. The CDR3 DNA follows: TGCAGCGTTGGGACGGCGAGGGATTACGAGCAGTACTTC. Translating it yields CSVGTARDYEQYF.

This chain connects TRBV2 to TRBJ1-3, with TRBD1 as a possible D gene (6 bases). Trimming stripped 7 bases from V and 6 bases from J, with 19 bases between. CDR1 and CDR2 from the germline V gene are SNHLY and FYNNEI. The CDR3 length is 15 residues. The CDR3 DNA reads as TGTGCCAGCATCCCTACAGGGTTTGGGGCAAACACCATATATTTT. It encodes CASIPTGFGANTIYF.

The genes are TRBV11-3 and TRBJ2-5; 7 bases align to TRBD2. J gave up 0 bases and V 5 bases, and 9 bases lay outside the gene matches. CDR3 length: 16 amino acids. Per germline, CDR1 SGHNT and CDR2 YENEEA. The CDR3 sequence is CASSPRVGGNQETQYF. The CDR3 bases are TGTGCCAGCAGCCCCCGCGTCGGGGGGAACCAAGAGACCCAGTACTTC.

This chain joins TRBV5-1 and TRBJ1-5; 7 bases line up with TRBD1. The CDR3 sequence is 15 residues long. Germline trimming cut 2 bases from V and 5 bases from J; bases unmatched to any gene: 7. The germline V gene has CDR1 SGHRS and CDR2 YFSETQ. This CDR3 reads CASSLTGDFDQPQHF. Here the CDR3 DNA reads TGCGCCAGCAGCTTAACAGGGGACTTTGATCAGCCCCAGCATTTT.

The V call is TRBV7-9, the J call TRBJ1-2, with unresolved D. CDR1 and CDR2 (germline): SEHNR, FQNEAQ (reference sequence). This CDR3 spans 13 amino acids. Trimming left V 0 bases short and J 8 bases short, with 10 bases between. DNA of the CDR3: TGTGCCAGCAGCTTAGCAGGTGGGCAAGGCTACACCTTC. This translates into CASSLAGGQGYTF.